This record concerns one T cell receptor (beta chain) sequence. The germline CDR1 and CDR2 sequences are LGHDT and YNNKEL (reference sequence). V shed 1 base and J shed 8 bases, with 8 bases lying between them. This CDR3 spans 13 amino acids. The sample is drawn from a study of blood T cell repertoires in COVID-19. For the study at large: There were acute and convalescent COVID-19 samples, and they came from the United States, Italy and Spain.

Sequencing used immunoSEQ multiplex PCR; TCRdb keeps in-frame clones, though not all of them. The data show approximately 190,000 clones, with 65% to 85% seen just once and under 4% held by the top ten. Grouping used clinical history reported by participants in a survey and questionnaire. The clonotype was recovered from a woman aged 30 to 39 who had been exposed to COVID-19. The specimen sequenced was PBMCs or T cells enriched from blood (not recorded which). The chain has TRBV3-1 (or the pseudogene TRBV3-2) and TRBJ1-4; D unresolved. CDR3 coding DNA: TGTGCCAGCAGCCAAGTCCTAGAGGAAAAACTGTTTTTT. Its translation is CASSQVLEEKLFF.